Presented here are 32 T cell receptor beta chains from one specimen sequenced in a study of Ad26.COV2.S vaccination and SARS-CoV-2 variants. TCRdb's table, derived via immunoSEQ multiplex PCR, lists solely in-frame clones and lacks some. The table includes roughly 700,000 clones, 70% to 90% detected once. Treatment of the sample: roughly 20 received Ad26.COV2.S at low or high dose, single or two shots; about 5 received placebo; per-sample allocation not given. Sampling was done on day 63 after the first vaccine or placebo injection. Specimen: peripheral blood, collected in a trial of Ad26.COV2.S vaccine versus placebo. The receptor set was obtained from a person between 18 and 65 years old who received the Ad26.COV2.S COVID-19 vaccine or a placebo.

The J gene is TRBJ2-4, the V gene TRBV27; D is possibly TRBD2 (5 bases). CDR1 MNHEY and CDR2 SMNVEV come from the germline V gene (reference sequence). Trimming left V 7 bases short and J 1 base short, with 20 bases between. There are 17 residues in the CDR3. CDR3 in DNA: TGTGCCAGCACCTCTACGGGGAATCGAGGGGCCAAAAACATTCAGTACTTC. It specifies CASTSTGNRGAKNIQYF.

On this clone: In the same sample, other DNA sequences code for this CDR3. This chain joins TRBV5-1 and TRBJ2-2; no reliable D call. The CDR3 loop spans 15 amino acids. V was pared by 0 bases and J by 0 bases, with 6 bases between. CDR1 is SGHRS and CDR2 is YFSETQ in the germline V gene. CDR3 residues: CASSLGNSNTGELFF. The CDR3 DNA follows: TGCGCCAGCAGCTTGGGGAACTCGAACACCGGGGAGCTGTTTTTT.

This chain joins TRBV5-4 and TRBJ2-2, with D tentatively TRBD1 (7 bases). V was shortened by 4 bases and J by 2 bases, with 12 bases between the two germline ends. Germline V gene lookup returns CDR1 SGHNT and CDR2 YYREEE (reference sequence). The CDR3 consists of 15 residues. The CDR3 DNA reads as TGTGCCAGCAGCGCGGGGACAGTCAACACCGGGGAGCTGTTTTTT. Its translation is CASSAGTVNTGELFF.

The J gene is TRBJ2-1, the V gene TRBV3-1 (or the pseudogene TRBV3-2); tentative D call: TRBD2 (6 bases). The CDR3 runs to 14 residues. Per the germline V gene, CDR1 is LGHDT and CDR2 is YNNKEL (reference sequence). The germline V and J ends were trimmed by 4 bases and 2 bases, with 9 bases remaining between them. The CDR3 nucleotides are TGTGCCAGCAGCCCGGGGGACCCCTACAATGAGCAGTTCTTC. It yields the protein CASSPGDPYNEQFF.

This rearrangement joins TRBV30 to TRBJ2-3; D gene ambiguous. The CDR3 has 14 amino acids. CDR1 GTSNPN and CDR2 SVGIG come from the germline V gene (reference sequence). Trimming removed 2 bases from V and 2 bases from J, with 11 bases in between. CDR3 DNA sequence: TGTGCCTGGAGTCGTAGCCGAAACACAGATACGCAGTATTTT. Translating it yields CAWSRSRNTDTQYF.

The chain uses TRBV29-1 and TRBJ1-2, with D perhaps TRBD1 (5 bases). The germline V and J ends were trimmed by 6 bases and 4 bases, with 15 bases remaining between them. Germline CDR1 and CDR2: SQVTM and ANQGSEA. This CDR3 spans 13 amino acids. The CDR3 spells CSVLPGAGYGYTF. In DNA, the CDR3 is TGCAGCGTCCTCCCTGGGGCGGGCTATGGCTACACCTTC.

The chain combines TRBV6-6 with TRBJ1-5; 7 bases agree with TRBD1. From germline, CDR1 is MNHNY and CDR2 SVGAGI (reference sequence). V was pared by 4 bases and J by 7 bases, with 10 bases of the junction left unmatched. This CDR3 has 15 amino acids. CDR3 loop: CASSLRTGRIQPQHF. In DNA, the CDR3 is TGTGCCAGCAGTTTAAGGACAGGTCGGATACAGCCCCAGCATTTT.

The CDR3 bases are TGCGCCAGCAGCGATGGACTTGCCTACGAGCAGTACTTC. This translates into CASSDGLAYEQYF. The chain recombines TRBV5-1 with TRBJ2-7, with D tentatively TRBD2 (5 bases). The CDR3 spans 13 residues. V lost 4 bases, J lost 2 bases, and 10 bases lay in between. Germline values: CDR1 SGHRS, CDR2 YFSETQ.

This sequence joins TRBV10-3 and TRBJ1-2, with D uncertain. The germline V gene encodes CDR1 ENHRY and CDR2 SYGVKD. V dropped 2 bases and J dropped 6 bases, with 7 bases sitting between them. This CDR3 has 12 amino acids. As DNA, the CDR3 is TGTGCCATCAGTGAGGTGTCCCATGGCTACACCTTC. Translation gives CAISEVSHGYTF.

The chain carries TRBV5-1 and TRBJ2-3; tentative D call: TRBD2 (5 bases). The germline V gene encodes CDR1 SGHRS and CDR2 YFSETQ. The V gene lost 4 bases and the J gene lost 2 bases, with 14 bases spanning the gap. The CDR3 is made up of 15 amino acids. The CDR3 here is CASSRSGFATDTQYF. The CDR3 DNA sequence: TGCGCCAGCAGCAGGAGCGGTTTCGCCACAGATACGCAGTATTTT. Supplemented by reference TRBV5-1 and TRBJ2-3, the full variable domain reads KAGVTQTPRYLIKTRGQQVTLSCSPISGHRSVSWYQQTPGQGLQFLFEYFSETQRNKGNFPGRFSGRQFSNSRSEMNVSTLELGDSALYLCASSRSGFATDTQYFGPGTRLTVL.

A few counts support this clone. V and J are TRBV19 and TRBJ1-2; D unclear. The CDR3 is 13 amino acids. V was clipped by 7 bases and J by 5 bases, with 14 bases between them. Germline assignment: CDR1 LNHDA and CDR2 SQIVND (reference sequence). Here the CDR3 reads CASNPGSRYGYTF. The CDR3 DNA reads TGTGCCAGTAACCCGGGATCCCGATATGGCTACACCTTC.

The J gene is TRBJ1-2, the V gene TRBV5-4, with D unresolved. Trimming left V 0 bases short and J 1 base short, with 13 bases between. The CDR3 length is 16 residues. CDR1 is SGHNT and CDR2 is YYREEE in the germline V gene (reference sequence). The CDR3 DNA reads as TGTGCCAGCAGCTTGGACCCGGGCGGCTTTAACTATGGCTACACCTTC. Translating it yields CASSLDPGGFNYGYTF.

The chain carries TRBV18 and TRBJ1-3, with D possibly being TRBD1 (5 bases). Trimming took 3 bases from V and 3 from J, leaving 12 bases between them. The CDR3 has 15 amino acids. Per germline, CDR1 KGHSH and CDR2 LQKENI. The CDR3 protein is CASSPIGGVGNTIYF. The CDR3 DNA reads as TGTGCCAGCTCACCGATCGGAGGGGTTGGAAACACCATATATTTT.

The V gene is TRBV19, the J gene TRBJ2-1, with 8 bases that match TRBD2. Per the germline V gene, CDR1 is LNHDA and CDR2 is SQIVND (reference sequence). This CDR3 region has 16 residues. V dropped 8 bases and J dropped 0; count of bases not matched to a gene: 9. This CDR3 is CASDGGGRRSYNEQFF. CDR3 nucleotides: TGTGCCAGTGACGGTGGCGGGAGGCGCTCCTACAATGAGCAGTTCTTC.

The chain recombines TRBV7-2 with TRBJ2-1; 10 bases fit TRBD2. Trimming at V came to 5 bases and at J to 0 bases, leaving 13 bases not matched to a gene. Germline values: CDR1 SGHTA, CDR2 FQGNSA. The CDR3 runs to 19 residues. DNA for the CDR3: TGTGCCAGCAGCGTTCGACTAGCGGGTTTTATTAGCTCCTACAATGAGCAGTTCTTC. This encodes CASSVRLAGFISSYNEQFF.

The chain carries TRBV7-2 and TRBJ2-5; D may be TRBD2 (7 bases). V dropped 3 bases and J dropped 7 bases, with 12 bases sitting between them. The CDR3 covers 13 residues. The germline V gene has CDR1 SGHTA and CDR2 FQGNSA. CDR3 DNA: TGTGCCAGCAGCTTGTACAGGGAGGGGACCCAGTACTTC. It yields the protein CASSLYREGTQYF. The complete variable domain, with remaining parts taken from reference TRBV7-2 and TRBJ2-5, reads GAGVSQSPSNKVTEKGKDVELRCDPISGHTALYWYRQSLGQGLEFLIYFQGNSAPDKSGLPSDRFSAERTGGSVSTLTIQRTQQEDSAVYLCASSLYREGTQYFGPGTRLLVL.

The rearrangement uses TRBV6-6 and TRBJ1-1; D gene uncertain. The CDR3 consists of 14 residues. CDR1 and CDR2 from the germline V gene are MNHNY and SVGAGI (reference sequence). The V end lost 2 bases, the J end lost 2 bases, and 9 bases lay between the germline ends. CDR3 nucleotide sequence: TGTGCCAGCAGTTACAATGAACCAAACACTGAAGCTTTCTTT. It is translated as CASSYNEPNTEAFF.

The V call is TRBV10-3, the J call TRBJ1-1, with D unclear. V was pared by 5 bases and J by 0 bases, with 10 bases between. CDR1 and CDR2 from the germline V gene are ENHRY and SYGVKD. CDR3 length equals 14 residues. The CDR3 sequence: CAISSVSMNTEAFF. In nucleotides, the CDR3 is TGTGCCATCAGTTCAGTTTCAATGAACACTGAAGCTTTCTTT.

The chain has TRBV18 and TRBJ1-1; weak D call: TRBD1 (5 bases). Germline values: CDR1 KGHSH, CDR2 LQKENI. V lost 4 bases and J lost 6, with 15 bases in between. The CDR3 totals 14 residues. CDR3 DNA sequence: TGTGCCAGCTCACGGTCGGGGGAAGGAGCTGAAGCTTTCTTT. This encodes CASSRSGEGAEAFF.

The chain employs TRBV12-3 or TRBV12-4 and TRBJ1-6; D not resolved. V was shortened by 5 bases and J by 6 bases, with 8 bases between the two germline ends. CDR3 length: 13 residues. DNA of the CDR3: TGTGCCAGCAGTCTACTTACTAATTCACCCCTCCACTTT. Protein: CASSLLTNSPLHF.

The CDR3: CASSYTGGGTGELFF. The CDR3 coding sequence is TGTGCCAGCAGTTACACGGGAGGAGGGACCGGGGAGCTGTTTTTT. The V and J genes are TRBV6-5 and TRBJ2-2, with 7 bases that match TRBD2. Germline V CDR1 and CDR2: MNHEY, SVGAGI. This CDR3 is 15 amino acids long. The ends lost 2 bases at V and 5 bases at J; junction bases unmatched: 5.

The chain has TRBV24-1 and TRBJ1-2; the D gene is possibly TRBD1 (5 bases). The germline V and J ends were trimmed by 0 bases and 7 bases, with 17 bases remaining between them. CDR3 length: 16 residues. The germline CDR1 and CDR2 sequences are KGHDR and SFDVKD. The CDR3 loop reads CATSDLPTPGGAGYTF. In nucleotides, the CDR3 is TGTGCCACCAGTGATTTGCCCACTCCTGGCGGGGCTGGCTACACCTTC.

This chain joins TRBV5-1 and TRBJ1-1; 7 nucleotides line up with TRBD1. The CDR3 extends over 14 amino acids. V shed 0 bases and J 10 bases; nucleotides not matched to a gene: 9. Looked up from germline, CDR1 is SGHRS and CDR2 is YFSETQ. The CDR3 loop reads CASSLGTGGGRAFF. Here the CDR3 DNA reads TGCGCCAGCAGCTTGGGGACAGGAGGGGGTAGAGCTTTCTTT.

The V gene is TRBV12-3 or TRBV12-4, the J gene TRBJ2-7, with D perhaps matching TRBD1 (6 bases). The V end lost 9 bases, the J end lost 8 bases, and 20 bases lay between the germline ends. The CDR3 covers 13 residues. The CDR3 region has the DNA TGTGCCAGTAACGACAGGAACTCGGGGAAGCAGTACTTC. This codes for CASNDRNSGKQYF.

The rearrangement links TRBV7-9 to TRBJ2-2, with no clear D. In germline, CDR1 is SEHNR, CDR2 FQNEAQ (reference sequence). This CDR3 has 16 residues. Deletions cut 1 base from V and 0 bases from J, with 9 bases between. CDR3 sequence: CASSLDLGSNTGELFF. In nucleotides, the CDR3 is TGTGCCAGCAGCTTAGATTTGGGTTCGAACACCGGGGAGCTGTTTTTT.

The chain combines TRBV7-2 with TRBJ2-3; TRBD2 agrees at 12 bases. Per the germline V gene, CDR1 is SGHTA and CDR2 is FQGNSA. This CDR3 is built from 17 residues. Trimming cost V 5 bases and J 2 bases; bases outside gene matches: 8. As DNA, the CDR3 is TGTGCCAGCAGCCCGGGACTAGCGGGCTCGTACACAGATACGCAGTATTTT. This encodes CASSPGLAGSYTDTQYF.

This chain links TRBV7-8 with TRBJ2-6; 9 bases align to TRBD1. Germline-derived CDR1 and CDR2 are SGHVS and FQNEAQ. The CDR3 contains 18 residues. Trimming cost V 4 bases and J 1 base; bases outside gene matches: 8. In DNA form, the CDR3 reads TGTGCCAGCAGCTACCGGGGACAGGGCGAGTCTGGGGCCAACGTCCTGACTTTC. As protein: CASSYRGQGESGANVLTF.

The chain employs TRBV5-3 and TRBJ1-2; 8 nucleotides align to TRBD1. TRBV5-3 counts as an open reading frame of uncertain function. This CDR3 has 14 amino acids. V trimming: 5 bases; J trimming: 5 bases; junction bases outside the gene matches: 8. The CDR3 sequence is CARSGTGCRYGYTF. For the CDR3, the DNA is TGTGCCAGAAGTGGGACAGGTTGTAGGTATGGCTACACCTTC.

The rearrangement links TRBV5-1 to TRBJ2-3; TRBD2 aligns across 11 bases. The germline CDR1 and CDR2 sequences are SGHRS and YFSETQ. V was clipped by 4 bases and J by 5 bases; unmatched bases: 3. This CDR3 is 14 amino acids long. The CDR3 DNA sequence: TGCGCCAGCAGCGCTACTAGCGGGGGAGATACGCAGTATTTT. Translation gives CASSATSGGDTQYF.

V is TRBV5-1 and J is TRBJ1-1, with 7 bases identical to TRBD1. With 3 bases clipped from V and 1 base from J, the junction kept 3 bases outside the gene matches. From germline, CDR1 is SGHRS and CDR2 YFSETQ. This CDR3 region has 14 residues. The CDR3 bases are TGCGCCAGCAGCTCGGGACAGTCGAACACTGAAGCTTTCTTT. Encoded protein: CASSSGQSNTEAFF.

The chain couples TRBV24-1 to TRBJ1-5; D unclear. V lost 2 bases to trimming and J lost 3 bases, with 7 bases between them. There are 14 residues in the CDR3. The germline CDR1 and CDR2 sequences are KGHDR and SFDVKD. The CDR3 is CATSDSPNNQPQHF. The CDR3 DNA reads TGTGCCACCAGTGATTCCCCGAACAATCAGCCCCAGCATTTT.

The chain has TRBV10-3 and TRBJ2-6; 9 nucleotides agree with TRBD2. Trimming took 0 bases from V and 2 from J; bases not matched to a gene: 2. CDR3 length: 17 residues. Germline V gene lookup returns CDR1 ENHRY and CDR2 SYGVKD. The CDR3 sequence: CAISESASGAGANVLTF. As DNA, the CDR3 is TGTGCCATCAGTGAGTCAGCTAGCGGGGCTGGGGCCAACGTCCTGACTTTC.